The T cell receptor (beta chain) under discussion was sequenced for a study of technical replicates of blood from several donors (TCRdb year 2017). On this clone itself: Its recognized antigen is unknown. Per-base qualities were not stored, and no clone one base away is much larger.

The library was prepared using the immunoSEQ multiplex PCR assay. Not all clones reach the TCRdb copy of this immuneACCESS table, which keeps in-frame sequences only. Checked studies attribute under half of the gap to unresolved V genes and leave the rest unexplained. For this sample the table gives about 83,000 clones, of which around 96% were detected only once. The top ten constitute about 0.31% of the sample. From a lookup of the germline V gene, CDR1 and CDR2 are SGHNT and YENEEA. The CDR3 spans 15 residues, from the cysteine through the phenylalanine. Only the CDR3 DNA stays, 45 bases, in frame from base 1. Ends trimmed: V by 5 bases, J by 4 bases; bases unmatched to a gene: 7.

The sequence was collected from a human donor in good health. This receptor chain uses TRBV11-3 and TRBJ2-1, and TRBD1 matches 8 of the central bases. Sequencing was done on a sample of T cells isolated from PBMCs. The CDR3: CASSPTTGVYNEQFF. The sequence in DNA is TGTGCCAGCAGCCCTACGACAGGGGTATACAATGAGCAGTTCTTC.